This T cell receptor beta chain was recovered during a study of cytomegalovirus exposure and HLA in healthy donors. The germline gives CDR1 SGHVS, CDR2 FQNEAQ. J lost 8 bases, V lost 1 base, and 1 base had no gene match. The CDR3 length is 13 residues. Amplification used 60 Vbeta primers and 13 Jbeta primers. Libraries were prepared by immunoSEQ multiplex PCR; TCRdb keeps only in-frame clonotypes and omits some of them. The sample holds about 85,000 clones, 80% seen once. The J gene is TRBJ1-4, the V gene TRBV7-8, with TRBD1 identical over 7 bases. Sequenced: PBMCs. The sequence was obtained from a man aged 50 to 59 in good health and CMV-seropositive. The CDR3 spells CASSLVQGEKLFF. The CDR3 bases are TGTGCCAGCAGCTTAGTACAGGGGGAAAAACTGTTTTTT.